This is a list of T cell receptor beta chains from one sample in a study of shared clonotypes between healthy human individuals. Assay: immunoSEQ multiplex PCR; the TCRdb copy retains only in-frame clones and omits some. The data show under 1,100,000 clones, 65% to 75% seen once. The source material was memory CD4+ T cells sorted from blood. Source of these receptors: a young man in good health. Both conserved end residues are part of each CDR3.

CDR3,length,J,V
CASSLVGMGHNEQFF,15,TRBJ2-1,TRBV11-3
CASGRHKSSTDTQYF,15,TRBJ2-3,TRBV10-1
CASLSLTSGNTIYF,14,TRBJ1-3,TRBV28
CASSPLPLDGGDTQYF,16,TRBJ2-3,TRBV4-1
CASSLGLAELETQYF,15,TRBJ2-5,TRBV11-2
CSVVRGVPETQYF,13,TRBJ2-5,TRBV29-1
CASSFPGVGNQPQHF,15,TRBJ1-5,TRBV28
CASSFGGFYIGPGEQFF,17,TRBJ2-1,TRBV11-1
CASSMGGDVYGYTF,14,TRBJ1-2,TRBV19
CASSIIYSIEVDTQYF,16,TRBJ2-3,TRBV19
CASSRNSLNEKLFF,14,TRBJ1-4,TRBV18
CASNLKWSSYNEQFF,15,TRBJ2-1,TRBV2
CASSEKGPPYGYTF,14,TRBJ1-2,TRBV25-1
CATSRSIGVAETQYF,15,TRBJ2-5,TRBV15
CATSTPKQGKATYEQYF,17,TRBJ2-7,TRBV15
CASSEPGGRETQYF,14,TRBJ2-5,TRBV2
CAWSVGTPNTGELFF,15,TRBJ2-2,TRBV30
CASTVTGLNGYTF,13,TRBJ1-2,TRBV19
CASSLTGFYPSSSYEQYF,18,TRBJ2-7,TRBV5-1
CASSLTTGGMTNQPQHF,17,TRBJ1-5,TRBV2
CASSQGLYNEQFF,13,TRBJ2-1,TRBV5-4
CASSTLAGGEDTQYF,15,TRBJ2-3,TRBV5-4
CASSFTSPLGQTNYGYTF,18,TRBJ1-2,TRBV11-2
CAWRALGEQYF,11,TRBJ2-7,TRBV30
CASSTGTAKLYTEAFF,16,TRBJ1-1,TRBV5-4
CASSGRQGLVPEAFF,15,TRBJ1-1,TRBV5-6
CASSVGLENTGELFF,15,TRBJ2-2,TRBV9
CASSPGGSQTEAFF,14,TRBJ1-1,TRBV5-1
CASSSRAGPGVEGANVLTF,19,TRBJ2-6,TRBV5-5
CASSKPTTSGRWSF,14,TRBJ2-7,TRBV21-1
CATRQGATHEQYF,13,TRBJ2-7,TRBV19
CASSRDSYEQYF,12,TRBJ2-7,TRBV5-1
CASSDLAGGRDTQYF,15,TRBJ2-3,TRBV6-1
CAWSARGTSVLNEQFF,16,TRBJ2-1,TRBV30
CASSLGGDRKEKLFF,15,TRBJ1-4,TRBV27
CASSNSLAGSSTDTQYF,17,TRBJ2-3,TRBV5-1
CASSPLQINYGYTF,14,TRBJ1-2,TRBV5-6
CSVQRGREAFF,11,TRBJ1-1,TRBV29-1
CASSRVGALANEQFF,15,TRBJ2-1,TRBV5-4
CASSFTGGKGDQYF,14,TRBJ2-5,TRBV5-1
CASSDGGSGYNEQFF,15,TRBJ2-1,TRBV6-6
CASSLGPAGKETQYF,15,TRBJ2-5,TRBV5-1
CAIQRDYSDTQYF,13,TRBJ2-3,TRBV10-3
CASNLVAGGGETQYF,15,TRBJ2-5,TRBV5-1
CASSLGGRDGYTF,13,TRBJ1-2,TRBV5-4
CASSKNTGGTPPQHF,15,TRBJ1-5,TRBV28